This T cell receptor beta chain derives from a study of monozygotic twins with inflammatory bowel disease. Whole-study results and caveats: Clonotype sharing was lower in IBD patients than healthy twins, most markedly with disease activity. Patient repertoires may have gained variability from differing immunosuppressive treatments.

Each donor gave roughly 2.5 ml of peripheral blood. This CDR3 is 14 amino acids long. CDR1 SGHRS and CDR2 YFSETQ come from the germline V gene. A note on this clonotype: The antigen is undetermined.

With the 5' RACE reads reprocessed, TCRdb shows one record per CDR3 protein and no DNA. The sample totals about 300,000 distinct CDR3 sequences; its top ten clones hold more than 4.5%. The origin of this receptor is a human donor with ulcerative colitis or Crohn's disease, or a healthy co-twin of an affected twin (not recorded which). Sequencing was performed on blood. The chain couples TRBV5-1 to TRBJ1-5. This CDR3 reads CASSLGESNQPQHF.